Given below is one T cell receptor (beta chain) in context. Trimming took 1 base from V and 14 from J; bases not matched to a gene: 13. Germline V lookup: CDR1 LNHDA, CDR2 SQIVND (reference sequence). There are 16 residues in the CDR3. The data derive from a study of cytomegalovirus exposure and HLA in healthy donors. The table came from immunoSEQ multiplex PCR; TCRdb's copy has only in-frame clones and leaves some out. The sample yields under 50,000 clones, approximately 95% seen once. The TCR comes from a young woman in good health and CMV-seropositive. Material: PBMCs. The chain recombines TRBV19 with TRBJ1-6; the match to TRBD1 covers 8 bases. This CDR3 reads CASSIVPGGLAGALHF. DNA of the CDR3: TGTGCCAGTAGTATAGTCCCAGGGGGCCTGGCTGGGGCCCTCCACTTT.